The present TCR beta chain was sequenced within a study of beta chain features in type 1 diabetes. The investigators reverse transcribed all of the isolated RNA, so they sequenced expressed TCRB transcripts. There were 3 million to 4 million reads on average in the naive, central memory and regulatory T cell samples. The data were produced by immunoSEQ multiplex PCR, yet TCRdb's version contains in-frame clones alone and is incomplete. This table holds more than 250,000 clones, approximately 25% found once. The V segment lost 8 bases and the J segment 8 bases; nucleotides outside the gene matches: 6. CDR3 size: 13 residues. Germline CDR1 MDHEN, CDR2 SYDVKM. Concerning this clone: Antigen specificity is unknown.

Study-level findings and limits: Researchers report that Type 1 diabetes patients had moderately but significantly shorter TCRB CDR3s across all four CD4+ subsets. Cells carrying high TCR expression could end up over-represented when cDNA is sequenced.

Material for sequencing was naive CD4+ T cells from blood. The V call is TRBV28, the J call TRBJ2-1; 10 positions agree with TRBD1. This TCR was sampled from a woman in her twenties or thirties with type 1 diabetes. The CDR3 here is CASDGQGVYEQFF. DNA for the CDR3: TGTGCCAGCGACGGACAGGGGGTCTATGAGCAGTTCTTC.